Listed below are T cell receptor beta chains from one sample, sequenced in a study of cytomegalovirus exposure and HLA in healthy donors. Repertoires were generated with immunoSEQ multiplex PCR, while TCRdb's copy carries only in-frame clones and drops some. In the table there are more than 95,000 clones, roughly 90% of which are singletons. Sequencing was carried out using PBMCs. These TCRs come from a young woman in good health and CMV-seronegative. CDR3s include the opening cysteine and the closing phenylalanine or tryptophan. The D gene is left open where the match is weak.

TRBV7-9	TRBD1	TRBJ1-4	CASSRGTVTNEKLFF	TGTGCCAGCAGCCGCGGGACAGTTACAAATGAAAAACTGTTTTTT
TRBV27	-	TRBJ2-1	CASSFNYNEQFF	TGTGCCAGCAGTTTTAACTACAATGAGCAGTTCTTC
TRBV11-2	-	TRBJ1-1	CASSLDPPGSVNTEAFF	TGTGCCAGCAGCTTAGACCCCCCGGGTTCGGTGAACACTGAAGCTTTCTTT
TRBV6-5	-	TRBJ1-3	CASRRGSGSGNTIYF	TGTGCCAGCAGGAGGGGGTCAGGGTCTGGAAACACCATATATTTT
TRBV10-1	TRBD2	TRBJ2-7	CASSESRGGRDHEQYF	TGCGCCAGCAGTGAGTCGAGGGGAGGGAGGGATCACGAGCAGTACTTC
TRBV9	-	TRBJ2-3	CASSVLAERGTDTQYF	TGTGCCAGCAGCGTTCTGGCGGAGAGGGGCACAGATACGCAGTATTTT
TRBV11-3	-	TRBJ2-1	CASRPGRTYNEQFF	TGTGCCAGCAGACCCGGGAGAACGTACAATGAGCAGTTCTTC
TRBV28	TRBD2	TRBJ2-1	CASSFRLAGGTEQFF	TGTGCCAGCAGTTTCAGACTAGCGGGGGGTACAGAGCAGTTCTTC
TRBV9	-	TRBJ2-3	CASSLRDLDTDTQYF	TGTGCCAGCAGCTTGCGGGACCTAGACACAGATACGCAGTATTTT
TRBV2	-	TRBJ1-5	CASSDIARSNQPQHF	TGTGCCAGCAGTGACATTGCCAGAAGCAATCAGCCCCAGCATTTT
TRBV18	TRBD2	TRBJ2-7	CASSPQGTSGSYYEQYF	TGTGCCAGCTCACCACAAGGGACTAGCGGGAGTTACTACGAGCAGTACTTC
TRBV7-9	-	TRBJ1-1	CASSPPGDRNTEAFF	TGTGCCAGCAGCCCCCCGGGGGACCGGAACACTGAAGCTTTCTTT
TRBV2	TRBD1	TRBJ2-1	CASSETGGSLREQFF	TGTGCCAGCAGTGAAACAGGGGGAAGCCTCAGAGAGCAGTTCTTC